A single sample is the source of the 17 T cell receptor beta chains below, sequenced in a study of shared clonotypes between healthy human individuals. Only CD45RO-negative cells positively selected for CCR7 counted as naive CD8 cells, so terminally differentiated effector memory CD45RA+ cells were excluded. TCRdb's copy holds only in-frame clones and misses some; the assay was immunoSEQ multiplex PCR. The data contain fewer than 800,000 clones, 92% of them singletons. Sequences were obtained from naive CD8+ T cells sorted from blood. These receptors were obtained from a man aged 25 to 40 in good health.

The CDR3 DNA sequence: TGTGCCAGCAGCTTAAGAGACAGGGGGAGAGGGACTGAAGCTTTCTTT. It is translated as CASSLRDRGRGTEAFF. V usage is TRBV7-9 and J usage is TRBJ1-1, with TRBD1 identical over 9 bases. Germline CDR1 SEHNR, CDR2 FQNEAQ (reference sequence). With V trimmed by 2 bases and J by 5 bases, 9 bases remained unmatched. This CDR3 has 16 residues.

CDR3: CASKGQGGETQYF. The DNA for the CDR3 is TGTGCCAGCAAAGGGCAGGGTGGGGAGACCCAGTACTTC. V is TRBV2 and J is TRBJ2-5, with D tentatively TRBD1 (5 bases). Per germline, CDR1 SNHLY and CDR2 FYNNEI. Trimming pared 7 bases from V and 5 bases from J, leaving 14 bases between. The CDR3 is 13 amino acids.

This chain links TRBV18 with TRBJ2-3; 10 bases line up with TRBD1. There are 17 residues in the CDR3. V lost 0 bases, J lost 6 bases, and 9 bases stayed unmatched. Germline loops: CDR1 KGHSH, CDR2 LQKENI. The CDR3 coding sequence is TGTGCCAGCTCACCACCTGGACAGGGGGGAAACGAGGATACGCAGTATTTT. Protein sequence: CASSPPGQGGNEDTQYF.

The V and J genes are TRBV27 and TRBJ1-2; the D is unclear. Trimming removed 4 bases from V and 6 bases from J, with 15 bases in between. Germline CDR1 MNHEY, CDR2 SMNVEV (reference sequence). This CDR3 is 14 amino acids long. CDR3 sequence (DNA): TGTGCCAGCAGTTCTCTCTGGGCAGGAAATGGCTACACCTTC. This gives the protein CASSSLWAGNGYTF.

V usage is TRBV7-6 and J usage is TRBJ2-7; D not certain. Between the trimmed V and J ends, which lost 1 base and 2 bases, there was a span of 9 bases. Germline CDR1 and CDR2: SGHVS and FNYEAQ. There are 14 residues in the CDR3. The CDR3 coding sequence is TGTGCCAGCAGCTTAGTGGCAGAAACCTACGAGCAGTACTTC. As protein: CASSLVAETYEQYF. Filled out from reference TRBV7-6 and TRBJ2-7, the complete variable domain reads GAGVSQSPRYKVTKRGQDVALRCDPISGHVSLYWYRQALGQGPEFLTYFNYEAQQDKSGLPNDRFSAERPEGSISTLTIQRTEQRDSAMYRCASSLVAETYEQYFGPGTRLTVT.

This sequence joins TRBV9 and TRBJ1-2, with unresolved D. The V end was cut by 0 bases, the J end by 6 bases, with 18 bases between. The CDR3 length is 16 residues. Germline V gives CDR1 SGDLS, CDR2 YYNGEE. CDR3 sequence: CASSVGFLLSLDGYTF. The CDR3 coding sequence is TGTGCCAGCAGCGTAGGTTTCTTGTTAAGTTTAGATGGCTACACCTTC.

About this clone itself: In the same sample, other DNA sequences code for this CDR3. CDR3 DNA: TGTGCCAGCAGCTCGACAGGGTACGAGCAGTACTTC. Translating it yields CASSSTGYEQYF. The J gene is TRBJ2-7, the V gene TRBV5-4, with 7 bases aligning to TRBD1. The CDR3 runs to 12 residues. Germline V gives CDR1 SGHNT, CDR2 YYREEE (reference sequence). With 3 bases clipped from V and 4 bases from J, the junction kept 1 base outside the gene matches.

This chain connects TRBV6-6 to TRBJ2-5; possibly TRBD1 for D (6 bases). The CDR3 loop spans 15 amino acids. Germline V CDR1 and CDR2: MNHNY, SVGAGI (reference sequence). Trimming took 5 bases from V and 1 from J, leaving 14 bases between them. The CDR3 region has the DNA TGTGCCAGCAGTACAATAACAGGGTTCCAAGAGACCCAGTACTTC. This codes for CASSTITGFQETQYF.

This chain joins TRBV7-2 and TRBJ2-1, with D possibly called TRBD1 or TRBD2 (5 bases each). Trimming cost V 5 bases and J 7 bases, with 24 bases left between them. This CDR3 contains 17 residues. Germline lookup yields CDR1 SGHTA and CDR2 FQGNSA. This CDR3 reads CASSGHGVPGPINEQFF. CDR3 coding DNA: TGTGCCAGCAGCGGCCATGGTGTACCGGGACCCATAAATGAGCAGTTCTTC.

The chain has TRBV5-4 and TRBJ2-1, with a weak D call TRBD1 (7 bases). Germline CDR1 reads SGHNT; CDR2 reads YYREEE (reference sequence). The CDR3 has 17 amino acids. Trimming removed 2 bases at V and 2 bases at J, with 17 bases between. The CDR3: CASSFPPGDRPYNEQFF. The CDR3 bases are TGTGCCAGCAGCTTTCCCCCGGGGGACAGACCCTACAATGAGCAGTTCTTC.

The rearrangement joins TRBV28 to TRBJ1-5; no firm D call. The CDR3 sequence is 17 residues long. CDR1 and CDR2 from the germline V gene are MDHEN and SYDVKM. The V end lost 8 bases, the J end lost 1 base, and 21 bases lay between the germline ends. In DNA, the CDR3 is TGTGCCAGCCTCGCAGGCCGACGGCTAATGAGCAATCAGCCCCAGCATTTT. Residues: CASLAGRRLMSNQPQHF.

The chain has TRBV7-9 and TRBJ2-7; 8 bases fit TRBD1. The CDR3 has 16 residues. The ends lost 4 bases at V and 1 base at J; junction bases unmatched: 9. Germline lookup yields CDR1 SEHNR and CDR2 FQNEAQ (reference sequence). The CDR3: CASSSGQGSRSYEQYF. CDR3 DNA sequence: TGTGCCAGCAGCTCCGGACAGGGAAGTAGGTCCTACGAGCAGTACTTC.

The chain carries TRBV28 and TRBJ2-7; possible D gene TRBD2, 6 bases. CDR3 size: 14 residues. V dropped 5 bases and J dropped 5 bases, with 16 bases sitting between them. Per germline, CDR1 MDHEN and CDR2 SYDVKM. The CDR3 spells CASSPLSSSDEQYF. The CDR3 DNA is TGTGCCAGCAGTCCCCTCTCCTCTAGCGACGAGCAGTACTTC.

This sequence joins TRBV28 and TRBJ2-7; D gene uncertain. CDR1 is MDHEN and CDR2 is SYDVKM in the germline V gene. This CDR3 has 12 amino acids. V was clipped by 3 bases and J by 7 bases, with 10 bases between them. CDR3 protein: CASSFPVREQYF. The CDR3 nucleotides are TGTGCCAGCAGTTTCCCCGTACGAGAGCAGTACTTC. Supplemented by reference TRBV28 and TRBJ2-7, the full variable domain reads DVKVTQSSRYLVKRTGEKVFLECVQDMDHENMFWYRQDPGLGLRLIYFSYDVKMKEKGDIPEGYSVSREKKERFSLILESASTNQTSMYLCASSFPVREQYFGPGTRLTVT.

The chain employs TRBV10-3 and TRBJ2-5; D not certain. The CDR3 consists of 15 residues. Trimming cost V 0 bases and J 2 bases, with 10 bases left between them. Germline V gene sequence: CDR1 ENHRY, CDR2 SYGVKD. The CDR3 is CAISESPREQETQYF. DNA for the CDR3: TGTGCCATCAGTGAGTCGCCTCGCGAGCAAGAGACCCAGTACTTC.

J is TRBJ2-1 and V is TRBV4-3; 10 bases agree with TRBD1. V lost 1 base and J lost 8; bases outside the gene matches: 8. Germline CDR1 is LGHNA and CDR2 is YSLEER. This CDR3 spans 16 amino acids. CDR3: CASSQVRDRGWDEQFF. CDR3 coding DNA: TGCGCCAGCAGCCAAGTCCGGGACAGGGGCTGGGATGAGCAGTTCTTC.

The rearrangement links TRBV29-1 to TRBJ2-5; D not resolved. With 6 bases removed from V and 5 bases from J, the gap between germline ends came to 19 bases. The CDR3 sequence is 14 residues long. Per germline, CDR1 SQVTM and CDR2 ANQGSEA. The CDR3 DNA sequence: TGCAGCGTCGAAAGCATTGGGCTCGGGGAGACCCAGTACTTC. Residues: CSVESIGLGETQYF.